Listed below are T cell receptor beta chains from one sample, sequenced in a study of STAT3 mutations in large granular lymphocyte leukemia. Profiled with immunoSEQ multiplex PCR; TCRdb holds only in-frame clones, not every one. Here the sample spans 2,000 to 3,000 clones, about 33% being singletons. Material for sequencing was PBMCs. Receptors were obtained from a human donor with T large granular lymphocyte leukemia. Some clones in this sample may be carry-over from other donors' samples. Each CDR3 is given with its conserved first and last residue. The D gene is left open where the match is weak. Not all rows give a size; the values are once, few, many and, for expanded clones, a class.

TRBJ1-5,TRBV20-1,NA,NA,CSAMGQPQHF,TGCAGTGCAATGGGTCAGCCCCAGCATTTT
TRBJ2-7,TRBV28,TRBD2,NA,CASSPRTSEYEQYF,TGTGCCAGCAGTCCCCGGACTAGCGAGTACGAGCAGTACTTC
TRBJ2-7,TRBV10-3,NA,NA,CAASAPPEQYF,TGTGCCGCCTCGGCCCCTCCCGAGCAGTACTTC
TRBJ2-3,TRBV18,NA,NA,CASSPSVSRVNTDTQYF,TGTGCCAGCTCACCAAGTGTCTCCAGGGTTAACACAGATACGCAGTATTTT
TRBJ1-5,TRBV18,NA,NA,CASSPREVYSNQPQHF,TGTGCCAGCTCACCACGAGAAGTATATAGCAATCAGCCCCAGCATTTT
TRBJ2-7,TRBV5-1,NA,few,CASSSRDGAYEQYF,TGCGCCAGCAGCTCCCGGGACGGAGCCTACGAGCAGTACTTC
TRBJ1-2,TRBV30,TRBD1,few,CAWGRQGGDYGYTF,TGTGCCTGGGGAAGACAGGGAGGGGACTATGGCTACACCTTC
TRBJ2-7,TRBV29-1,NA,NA,CSVDSAGSYEQYF,TGCAGCGTTGACTCGGCTGGGTCCTACGAGCAGTACTTC
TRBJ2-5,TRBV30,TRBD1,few,CAWSRTGSQETQYF,TGTGCCTGGAGCCGGACAGGTTCACAAGAGACCCAGTACTTC
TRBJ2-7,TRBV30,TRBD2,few,CAWTGTSGPSGEQYF,TGTGCCTGGACTGGGACTAGCGGACCCTCCGGGGAGCAGTACTTC
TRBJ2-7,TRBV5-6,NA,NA,CASSSLRGLTYEQYF,TGTGCCAGCAGCTCGCTTCGGGGACTCACCTACGAGCAGTACTTC
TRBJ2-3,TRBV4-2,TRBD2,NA,CASSPLGASGTDTQYF,TGTGCCAGCAGCCCACTTGGGGCTAGCGGGACAGATACGCAGTATTTT
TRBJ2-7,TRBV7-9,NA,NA,CASSSKGPYEQYF,TGTGCCAGCAGCTCGAAGGGGCCCTACGAGCAGTACTTC
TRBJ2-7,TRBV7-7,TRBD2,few,CASSLWAGEEQYF,TGTGCCAGCAGCCTTTGGGCGGGGGAGGAGCAGTACTTC
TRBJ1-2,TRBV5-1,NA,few,CASSVQGVYGYTF,TGCGCCAGCAGCGTACAGGGAGTCTATGGCTACACCTTC
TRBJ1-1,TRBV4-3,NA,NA,CASSQDAAGDTEAFF,TGCGCCAGCAGCCAAGATGCGGCGGGGGACACTGAAGCTTTCTTT
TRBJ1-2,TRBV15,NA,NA,CATSRRGSYGYTF,TGTGCCACCAGCAGGAGGGGGAGCTATGGCTACACCTTC
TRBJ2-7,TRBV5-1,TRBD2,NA,CASSLAWTSNEQYF,TGCGCCAGCAGCTTGGCGTGGACTAGCAACGAGCAGTACTTC
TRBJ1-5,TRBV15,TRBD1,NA,CATSTGQRYQPQHF,TGTGCCACCAGCACGGGACAGAGATATCAGCCCCAGCATTTT
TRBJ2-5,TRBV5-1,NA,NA,CASSTAGETQYF,TGCGCCAGCAGTACTGCGGGAGAGACCCAGTACTTC
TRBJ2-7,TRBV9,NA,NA,CASSPLGPTYEQYF,TGTGCCAGCAGCCCACTGGGGCCTACCTACGAGCAGTACTTC
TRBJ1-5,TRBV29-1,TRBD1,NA,CSVRTGHQPQHF,TGCAGCGTTCGGACAGGGCATCAGCCCCAGCATTTT
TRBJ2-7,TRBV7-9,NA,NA,CASSLARKSEQYF,TGTGCCAGCAGCTTAGCACGCAAGAGCGAGCAGTACTTC
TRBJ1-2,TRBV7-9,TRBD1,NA,CASSLGTGGKNYGYTF,TGTGCCAGCAGCTTAGGGACAGGGGGCAAAAACTATGGCTACACCTTC
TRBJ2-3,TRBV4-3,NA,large,CASSQDPGTDTQYF,TGCGCCAGCAGCCAAGATCCCGGAACAGATACGCAGTATTTT
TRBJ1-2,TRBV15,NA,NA,CATSREEGDGYTF,TGTGCCACCAGCAGAGAAGAGGGAGATGGCTACACCTTC
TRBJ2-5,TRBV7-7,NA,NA,CASSLLPAGQETQYF,TGTGCCAGCAGCTTATTGCCAGCGGGCCAAGAGACCCAGTACTTC
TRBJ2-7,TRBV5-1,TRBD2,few,CASSSRATSGGYEQYF,TGCGCCAGCAGCTCCCGGGCGACTAGCGGGGGTTACGAGCAGTACTTC
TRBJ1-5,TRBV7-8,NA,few,CASSLAQGPNQPQHF,TGTGCCAGCAGCTTAGCGCAGGGACCTAATCAGCCCCAGCATTTT
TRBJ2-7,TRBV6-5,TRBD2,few,CASSYSAGESYEQYF,TGTGCCAGCAGTTACTCGGCGGGGGAATCCTACGAGCAGTACTTC
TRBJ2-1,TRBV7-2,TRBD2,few,CASSLLAGGLNEQFF,TGTGCCAGCAGCTTACTGGCGGGAGGGCTAAATGAGCAGTTCTTC
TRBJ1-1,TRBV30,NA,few,CAWSFGTEAFF,TGTGCCTGGAGTTTCGGCACTGAAGCTTTCTTT
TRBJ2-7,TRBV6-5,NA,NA,CASSYGSEQYF,TGTGCCAGCAGTTACGGGAGCGAGCAGTACTTC
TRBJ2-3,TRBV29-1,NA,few,CSVYYTDTQYF,TGCAGCGTATACTACACAGATACGCAGTATTTT
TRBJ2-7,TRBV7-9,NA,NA,CASSWNYEQYF,TGTGCCAGCAGCTGGAACTACGAGCAGTACTTC
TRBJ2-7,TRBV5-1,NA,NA,CASSLAEGYEQYF,TGCGCCAGCAGCTTGGCCGAGGGTTACGAGCAGTACTTC
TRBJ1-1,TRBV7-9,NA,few,CASSLLPYTEAFF,TGTGCCAGCAGCTTACTACCTTACACTGAAGCTTTCTTT
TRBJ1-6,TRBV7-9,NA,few,CASSSGWNSPLHF,TGTGCCAGCAGCTCGGGGTGGAATTCACCCCTCCACTTT
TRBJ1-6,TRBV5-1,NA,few,CASSPGGPSRTLHF,TGCGCCAGCAGCCCCGGGGGACCTTCCCGGACCCTCCACTTT
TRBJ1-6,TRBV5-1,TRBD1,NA,CASSSAEGTGGSPLHF,TGCGCCAGCAGCTCCGCGGAAGGGACAGGGGGATCACCCCTCCACTTT
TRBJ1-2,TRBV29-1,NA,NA,CSVHGSWTENYGYTF,TGCAGCGTTCACGGGTCCTGGACGGAGAACTATGGCTACACCTTC
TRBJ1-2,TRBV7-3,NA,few,CARVSYGYTF,TGTGCCAGGGTTTCCTATGGCTACACCTTC
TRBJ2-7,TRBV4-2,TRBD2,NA,CASSFGTSGSGDEQYF,TGTGCCAGCAGCTTCGGGACTAGCGGGAGTGGCGACGAGCAGTACTTC
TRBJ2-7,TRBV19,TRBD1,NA,CASSGGQVQSYEQYF,TGTGCCAGTAGTGGCGGACAGGTCCAATCCTACGAGCAGTACTTC
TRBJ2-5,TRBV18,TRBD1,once,CASTSAGGMGAQETQYF,TGTGCCAGCACTTCAGCAGGGGGCATGGGGGCCCAAGAGACCCAGTACTTC
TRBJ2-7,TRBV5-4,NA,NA,CASSSGPPPTNEQYF,TGTGCCAGCAGCTCAGGACCCCCTCCGACGAACGAGCAGTACTTC
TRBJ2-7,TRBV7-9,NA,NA,CASSAGQWHEQYF,TGTGCCAGCAGCGCCGGACAGTGGCACGAGCAGTACTTC
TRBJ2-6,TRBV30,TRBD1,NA,CAWSTRDRDFLVLTF,TGTGCCTGGAGCACTCGGGACAGGGATTTTCTCGTCCTGACTTTC
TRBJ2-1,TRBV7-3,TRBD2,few,CASGGGPNNEQFF,TGTGCCAGCGGCGGGGGGCCTAACAATGAGCAGTTCTTC
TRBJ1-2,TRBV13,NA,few,CASSLRGRDYGYTF,TGTGCCAGCAGCTTACGGGGGCGGGACTATGGCTACACCTTC
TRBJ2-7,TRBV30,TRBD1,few,CAWSTGARGLYF,TGTGCCTGGAGTACAGGGGCCCGGGGTTTGTACTTC